This TCR beta chain was found in a study of cytomegalovirus exposure and HLA in healthy donors. Across the study: Caucasian-associated ancestry cluster membership applied to about 77% of several hundred genotyped donors. Study-wide points: Most TCR sequences were seen very rarely across donors, but some public TCRs occurred in many.

On this clone: What it binds is unknown.

60 Vbeta and 13 Jbeta primers were used in PCR. Method: immunoSEQ multiplex PCR; TCRdb's copy keeps in-frame clones and lacks some. The sample lists more than 90,000 clones; 76% were seen once. CDR1 and CDR2 (germline): MNHEY, SMNVEV (reference sequence). V shed 3 bases and J shed 0 bases, with 11 bases lying between them. The CDR3 consists of 15 residues. As for the donors, each was a healthy bone marrow donor. The J gene is TRBJ1-2, the V gene TRBV27, with a possible D match to TRBD1 (6 bases). The sample was PBMCs. The TCR sequence derives from a man aged 35 to 55 in good health and CMV-seronegative. The CDR3 DNA sequence: TGTGCCAGCAGTTTTTTGGGACACCCTAACTATGGCTACACCTTC. Translation gives CASSFLGHPNYGYTF.